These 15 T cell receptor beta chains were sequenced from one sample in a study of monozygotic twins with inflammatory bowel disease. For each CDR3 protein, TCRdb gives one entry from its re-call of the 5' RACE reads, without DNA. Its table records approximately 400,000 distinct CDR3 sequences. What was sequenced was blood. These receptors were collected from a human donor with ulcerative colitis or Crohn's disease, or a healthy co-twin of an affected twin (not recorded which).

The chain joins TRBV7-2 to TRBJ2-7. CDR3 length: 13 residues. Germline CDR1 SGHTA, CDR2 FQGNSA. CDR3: CASSLRTIYEQYF.

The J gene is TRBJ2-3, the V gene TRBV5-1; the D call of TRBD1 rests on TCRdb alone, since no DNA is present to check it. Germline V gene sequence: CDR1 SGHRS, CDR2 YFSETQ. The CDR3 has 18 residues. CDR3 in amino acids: CASSHLPPTGGAKDTQYF. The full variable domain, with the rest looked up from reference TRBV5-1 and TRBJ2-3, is KAGVTQTPRYLIKTRGQQVTLSCSPISGHRSVSWYQQTPGQGLQFLFEYFSETQRNKGNFPGRFSGRQFSNSRSEMNVSTLELGDSALYLCASSHLPPTGGAKDTQYFGPGTRLTVL.

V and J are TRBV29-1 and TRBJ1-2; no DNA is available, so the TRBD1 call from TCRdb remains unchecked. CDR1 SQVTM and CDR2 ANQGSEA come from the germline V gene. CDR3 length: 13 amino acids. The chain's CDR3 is CSVQGQGTYGYTF.

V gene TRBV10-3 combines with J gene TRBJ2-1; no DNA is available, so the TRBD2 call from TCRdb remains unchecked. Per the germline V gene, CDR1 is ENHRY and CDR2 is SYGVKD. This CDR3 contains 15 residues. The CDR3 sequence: CAISEEGFVNNEQFF.

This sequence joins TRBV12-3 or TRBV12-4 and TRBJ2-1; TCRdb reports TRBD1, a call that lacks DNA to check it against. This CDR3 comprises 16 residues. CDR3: CASSLTLGQGMNEQFF.

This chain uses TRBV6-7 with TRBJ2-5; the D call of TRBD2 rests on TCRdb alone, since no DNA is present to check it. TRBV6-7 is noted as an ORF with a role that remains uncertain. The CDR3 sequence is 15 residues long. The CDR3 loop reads CASSYSGRFKETQYF.

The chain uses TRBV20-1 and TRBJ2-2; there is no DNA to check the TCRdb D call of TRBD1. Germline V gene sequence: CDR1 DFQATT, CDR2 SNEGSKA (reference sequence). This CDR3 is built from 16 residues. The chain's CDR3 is CSARDAGRINTGELFF.

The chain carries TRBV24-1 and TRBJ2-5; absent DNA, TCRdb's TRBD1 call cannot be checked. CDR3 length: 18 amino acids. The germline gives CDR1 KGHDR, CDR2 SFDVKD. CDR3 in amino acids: CATSDLPGRGLKKETQYF.

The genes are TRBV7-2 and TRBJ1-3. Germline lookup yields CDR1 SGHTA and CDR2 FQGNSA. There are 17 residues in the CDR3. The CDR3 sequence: CASSLAGYWSSGNTIYF.

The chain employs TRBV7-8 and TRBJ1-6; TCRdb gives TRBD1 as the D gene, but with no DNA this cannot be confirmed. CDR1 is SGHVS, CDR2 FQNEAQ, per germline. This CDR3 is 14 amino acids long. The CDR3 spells CASSSQGASSPLHF.

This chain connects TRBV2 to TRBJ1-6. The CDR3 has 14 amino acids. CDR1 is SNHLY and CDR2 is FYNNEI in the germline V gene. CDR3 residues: CATKGGTYNSPLHF.

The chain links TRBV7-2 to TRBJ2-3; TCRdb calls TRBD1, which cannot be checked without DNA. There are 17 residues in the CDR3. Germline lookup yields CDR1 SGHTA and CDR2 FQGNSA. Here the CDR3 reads CASSLRRGQGFSDTQYF.

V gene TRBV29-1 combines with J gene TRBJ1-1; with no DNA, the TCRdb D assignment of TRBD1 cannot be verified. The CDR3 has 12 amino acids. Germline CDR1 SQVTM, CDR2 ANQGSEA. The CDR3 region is CSAQGAGTEAFF.

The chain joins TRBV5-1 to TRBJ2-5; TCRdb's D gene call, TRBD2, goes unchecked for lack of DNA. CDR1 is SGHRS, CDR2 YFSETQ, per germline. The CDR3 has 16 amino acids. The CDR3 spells CASSTGTSGGQETQYF.

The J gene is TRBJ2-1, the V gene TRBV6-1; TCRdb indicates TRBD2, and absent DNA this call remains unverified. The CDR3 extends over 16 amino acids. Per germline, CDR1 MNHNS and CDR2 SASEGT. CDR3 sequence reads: CASTPVRGSSYNEQFF.